The rows below give T cell receptor beta chains drawn from one sample of a study of blood T cell repertoires in COVID-19. Some clones are missing from TCRdb's copy, which holds only in-frame ones; the method was immunoSEQ multiplex PCR. The table has approximately 270,000 clones, 75% to 95% seen once. The sequenced material came from PBMCs or T cells enriched from blood (not recorded which). The receptors stem from a man aged 35-49 years who had been exposed to COVID-19. The CDR3 runs from the conserved cysteine through the conserved F or W. A D gene is named only where the DNA matches it firmly. Rows may omit the clone size; those that give it use once, few, many or a size class.

V	J	size	D	CDR3	DNA
TRBV2	TRBJ2-7	.	.	CASTRGHSTEQYF	TGTGCCAGCACGAGAGGCCACTCTACGGAGCAGTACTTC
TRBV28	TRBJ1-4	.	.	CASSLPLGTNEKLFF	TGTGCCAGCAGTTTACCTCTCGGAACTAATGAAAAACTGTTTTTT
TRBV4-1	TRBJ2-5	.	TRBD2	CASSQDSKASGRETQYF	TGCGCCAGCAGCCAAGATTCGAAGGCTAGCGGGAGGGAGACCCAGTACTTC
TRBV18	TRBJ2-7	.	TRBD2	CASSPGTSGEQYF	TGTGCCAGCTCACCAGGGACTAGCGGCGAGCAGTACTTC
TRBV5-1	TRBJ1-4	once	.	CASSLLGQSDNEKLFF	TGCGCCAGCAGCTTGCTAGGACAGTCGGATAATGAAAAACTGTTTTTT
TRBV19	TRBJ2-1	.	TRBD2	CASSITGGIQYEQFF	TGTGCCAGTAGTATAACCGGGGGGATACAATATGAGCAGTTCTTC
TRBV10-1	TRBJ2-4	.	.	CASSEGGSNIQYF	TGCGCCAGCAGTGAGGGGGGCTCTAACATTCAGTACTTC
TRBV9	TRBJ2-3	.	TRBD2	CASGPGLAGGNTDTQYF	TGTGCCAGCGGACCGGGACTAGCGGGAGGGAATACAGATACGCAGTATTTT
TRBV9	TRBJ1-1	.	TRBD1	CASTPSWTGLAYTEAFF	TGTGCCAGCACTCCCTCATGGACAGGCTTGGCGTACACTGAAGCTTTCTTT
TRBV7-9	TRBJ2-2	few	.	CASGQRQGGGELFF	TGTGCCAGCGGACAGCGGCAGGGGGGCGGGGAGCTGTTTTTT
TRBV18	TRBJ1-1	.	TRBD1	CASAGQGAREAFF	TGTGCCAGCGCGGGACAGGGGGCGCGTGAAGCTTTCTTT
TRBV7-3	TRBJ2-3	.	TRBD2	CASSRTSGRGDTQYF	TGTGCCAGCAGCCGGACTAGCGGGCGGGGGGATACGCAGTATTTT
TRBV5-4	TRBJ1-2	once	.	CASSIVRGNYGYTF	TGTGCCAGCAGCATTGTTCGGGGAAACTATGGCTACACCTTC
TRBV21-1	TRBJ1-1	.	.	CASSTDRGSFSEAFF	TGTGCCAGCAGCACCGACAGGGGATCGTTCTCGGAAGCTTTCTTT
TRBV7-2	TRBJ2-1	.	TRBD2	CASSFLSGNIRYYNEQFF	TGTGCCAGCAGCTTCCTTAGCGGGAACATACGTTACTACAATGAGCAGTTCTTC
TRBV7-9	TRBJ2-3	.	TRBD2	CASSLGASGSGDTQYF	TGTGCCAGCAGCCTGGGGGCTAGCGGGAGCGGAGATACGCAGTATTTT
TRBV10-3	TRBJ1-2	.	TRBD1	CATRGGDHYGYTF	TGTGCCACCAGGGGGGGGGATCACTATGGCTACACCTTC
TRBV7-6	TRBJ2-1	.	.	CASSKRGSGSSYNEQFF	TGTGCCAGCAGCAAGAGAGGCTCCGGGAGCTCCTACAATGAGCAGTTCTTC
TRBV6-1	TRBJ2-7	.	TRBD2	CASSDQLAGYYEQYF	TGTGCCAGCAGTGATCAACTAGCGGGGTACTACGAGCAGTACTTC
TRBV6-5	TRBJ1-2	once	TRBD1	CASSDRGGGYGYTF	TGTGCCAGCAGCGACAGGGGAGGCGGCTATGGCTACACCTTC
TRBV11-2	TRBJ1-1	.	.	CASSLIRGYSYMNTEAFF	TGTGCCAGCAGCTTAATACGGGGATACAGCTACATGAACACTGAAGCTTTCTTT
TRBV28	TRBJ1-5	.	TRBD1	CASTIPQGSGQPQHF	TGTGCCAGCACGATCCCACAGGGGTCGGGTCAGCCCCAGCATTTT
TRBV7-3	TRBJ2-1	.	TRBD2	CASSYSGANNEQFF	TGTGCCAGCAGCTACAGCGGGGCCAACAATGAGCAGTTCTTC
TRBV15	TRBJ2-7	.	TRBD1	CATSRGTGEVDEQYF	TGTGCCACCAGCAGAGGGACAGGGGAGGTCGACGAGCAGTACTTC
TRBV18	TRBJ1-5	.	.	CASSPQWGRNQPQHF	TGTGCCAGCTCACCACAATGGGGGCGCAACCAGCCCCAGCATTTT
TRBV18	TRBJ2-7	.	TRBD2	CASSGGVQESYEQYF	TGTGCCAGCTCAGGGGGGGTACAGGAATCCTACGAGCAGTACTTC
TRBV3-1/TRBV3-2	TRBJ1-5	.	.	CASSQASNQPQHF	TGTGCCAGCAGCCAGGCTAGCAATCAGCCCCAGCATTTT
TRBV10-2	TRBJ2-1	.	.	CASMAWVAAHNEQFF	TGCGCCAGCATGGCTTGGGTAGCGGCTCACAATGAGCAGTTCTTC
TRBV6-5	TRBJ1-5	.	.	CASKRDSNQPQHF	TGTGCCAGCAAGCGAGATAGCAATCAGCCCCAGCATTTT
TRBV18	TRBJ2-1	.	.	CASSPRSLGGQFF	TGTGCCAGCTCACCACGTAGCCTAGGGGGGCAGTTCTTC
TRBV6-5	TRBJ2-6	once	.	CASSYGADPGANVLTF	TGTGCCAGCAGTTACGGGGCGGACCCTGGGGCCAACGTCCTGACTTTC
TRBV5-1	TRBJ2-7	.	TRBD1	CASSRDWTGVSYEQYF	TGCGCCAGCAGCCGAGATTGGACAGGGGTCTCCTACGAGCAGTACTTC
TRBV4-1	TRBJ1-4	.	TRBD1	CASSQESTGGEVYTDEKLFF	TGCGCCAGCAGCCAAGAGAGCACAGGGGGCGAGGTTTATACCGATGAAAAACTGTTTTTT
TRBV9	TRBJ1-2	.	.	CASSETTRNYGYTF	TGTGCCAGCAGCGAAACGACTCGGAACTATGGCTACACCTTC
TRBV6-5	TRBJ2-7	.	TRBD1	CASSTGDRTYEQYF	TGTGCCAGCAGTACGGGGGACAGGACCTACGAGCAGTACTTC
TRBV13	TRBJ1-1	few	.	CASSLGADNEAFF	TGTGCCAGCAGCTTAGGGGCGGACAATGAAGCTTTCTTT
TRBV28	TRBJ2-5	.	.	CASSFGTRETQYF	TGTGCCAGCAGTTTTGGGACTCGAGAGACCCAGTACTTC
TRBV28	TRBJ2-2	.	.	CASSLFRTEAGELFF	TGTGCCAGCAGTTTATTCCGGACAGAGGCCGGGGAGCTGTTTTTT
TRBV27	TRBJ2-5	.	TRBD2	CASRNLAGRLETQYF	TGTGCCAGCAGGAACTTAGCGGGACGACTGGAGACCCAGTACTTC